This entry describes one TCR beta chain. There is no known antigen for this receptor. It has no much larger one-base neighbor in the sample; base qualities were not kept. The data were obtained in a study of CD8 T cells in Susac syndrome (dated by TCRdb to 2018 to 2020). Background on the whole study: Whether CD8+ T cell activation and differentiation in Susac syndrome was antigen driven was tested using repertoire sequencing. The full study reports these points: The number of individuals in the TCR sequencing and HLA analysis was acknowledged as relatively small.

RNA was extracted using the RNeasy kit, and about 0.45 to 1 ug of the RNA was reverse transcribed with random hexamers. The immunoSEQ multiplex PCR assay, which covers 54 Vbeta and 13 Jbeta segments, was used to amplify TCR beta CDR3 regions. PCR amplification bias was corrected using a synthetic template baseline for primer optimization and computational correction. Concerning the study's data processing: Reads were annotated to V, D and J genes per IMGT and analyzed with immunoSEQ Analyzer, keeping only productive sequences. Clonality was computed as one minus Shannon entropy normalized by log2 of the number of productive unique sequences. For each patient and control, public and private clones were evaluated within the 100 most prevalent clones. Susac-specific clones were defined as absent from healthy and MS cohorts, over a thousand published viral clones and other ImmuneACCESS disease sequences. The public reads were run again by TCRdb, first through fastp at Q25 and then through MiXCR, and only productive beta chains were kept. Identical CDR3 proteins give one entry, which carries the most common genes and DNA. The V and J calls here are based on TCRdb, not the publication. This sample is represented by approximately 110,000 distinct CDR3 sequences; about 96% of them were singletons. The ten largest clones capture approximately 0.092% of the sample.

The junction shows trimming of 3 bases on V and 5 bases on J, plus 22 bases between the germline ends. Its CDR3 holds 16 amino acids, cysteine through phenylalanine. CDR3 DNA only is kept here, 48 bases in frame from base 1. CDR1 and CDR2 are read off the germline V gene as SQVTM and ANQGSEA. High-throughput TCR beta sequencing profiled peripheral blood CD8+ and CD4+ T cells from healthy donors, Susac syndrome patients and multiple sclerosis patients. Healthy donors were age- and sex-matched controls. Bulk CD8+ and CD4+ T cells were purified magnetically by negative isolation, whereas CD8+ TEMRA cells were enriched by FACS. Blood was drawn into EDTA tubes, processed within 24 hours, and PBMCs were isolated by density gradient centrifugation. PBMCs intended for TCR sequencing were cryopreserved in liquid nitrogen and were subsequently thawed in a 37 degrees C water bath. The sorted or isolated CD4+, CD8+ and CD8+ TEMRA cells reached a purity of at least 90%.

The rearrangement joined TRBV29-1 to TRBJ2-5; TRBD1 might be the D gene, on 6 matching bases. This sequence originates from a human donor in good health. Sequencing was carried out using CD4+ T cells from PBMCs. The CDR3 protein: CSVEPSRGTVEETQYF. The bases are TGCAGCGTTGAGCCGTCGAGGGGGACGGTGGAGGAGACCCAGTACTTC.